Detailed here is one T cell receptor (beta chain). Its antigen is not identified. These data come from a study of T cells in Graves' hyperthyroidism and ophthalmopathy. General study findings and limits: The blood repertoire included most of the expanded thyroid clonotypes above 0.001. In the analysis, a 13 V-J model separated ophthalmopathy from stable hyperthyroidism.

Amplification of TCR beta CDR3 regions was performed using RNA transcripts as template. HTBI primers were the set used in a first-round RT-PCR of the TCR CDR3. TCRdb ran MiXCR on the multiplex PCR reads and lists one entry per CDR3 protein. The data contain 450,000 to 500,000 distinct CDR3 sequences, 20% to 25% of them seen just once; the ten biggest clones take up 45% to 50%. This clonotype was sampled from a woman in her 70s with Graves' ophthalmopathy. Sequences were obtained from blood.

In DNA, the CDR3 is TGTGCCAGCAGCTTATTTAGCGGGAGGGCCGGAGATGAGCAGTTCTTC. Encoded protein: CASSLFSGRAGDEQFF. This chain links TRBV7-9 with TRBJ2-1; the match to TRBD2 covers 11 bases. Trimming removed 2 bases from V and 8 bases from J; junction bases left unmatched: 8. Germline V gene lookup returns CDR1 SEHNR and CDR2 FQNEAQ (reference sequence). CDR3 length: 16 amino acids.